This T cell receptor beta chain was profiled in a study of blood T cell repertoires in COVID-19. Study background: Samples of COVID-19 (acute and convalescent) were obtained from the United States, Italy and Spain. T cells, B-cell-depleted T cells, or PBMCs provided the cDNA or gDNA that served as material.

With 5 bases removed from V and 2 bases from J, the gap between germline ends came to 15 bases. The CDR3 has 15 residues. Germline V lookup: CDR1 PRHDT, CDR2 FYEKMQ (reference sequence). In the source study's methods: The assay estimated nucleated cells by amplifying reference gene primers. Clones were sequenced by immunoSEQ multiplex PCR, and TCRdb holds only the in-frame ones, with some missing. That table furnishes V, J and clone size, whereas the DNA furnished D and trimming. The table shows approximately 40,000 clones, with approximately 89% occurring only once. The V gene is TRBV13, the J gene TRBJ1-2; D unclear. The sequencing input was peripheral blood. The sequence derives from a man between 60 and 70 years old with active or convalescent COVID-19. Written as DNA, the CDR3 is TGTGCCAGCAGCGCCCCTTTGGGCGGGAACTATGGCTACACCTTC. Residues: CASSAPLGGNYGYTF.